The 13 T cell receptor beta chains below come from one sample, sequenced in a study of T cells in Graves' hyperthyroidism and ophthalmopathy. Researchers amplified the TCR beta CDR3 regions from RNA transcripts. Initially, a first-round RT-PCR of the TCR CDR3 employed the HTBI primer set. TCRdb called the multiplex PCR reads again in MiXCR, with one record for every CDR3 protein. The repertoire holds over 500,000 distinct CDR3 sequences, with around 50% as singletons. Sequenced: peripheral blood or thyroid tissue (not recorded which). Source of these receptors: an adult woman with Graves' disease, either hyperthyroidism or ophthalmopathy (not recorded which).

This clonotype has only a few counts. The chain uses TRBV24-1 and TRBJ2-6, with D possibly TRBD2 on 5 matching bases. V lost 5 bases and J lost 0, with 16 bases in between. The germline gives CDR1 KGHDR, CDR2 SFDVKD. The CDR3 is 18 residues long. In DNA, the CDR3 is TGTGCCACCAGTGGGTTTAGCAGCGGAAGCTCTGGGGCCAACGTCCTGACTTTC. This codes for CATSGFSSGSSGANVLTF.

The chain combines TRBV7-9 with TRBJ1-1, with D possibly being TRBD1 (6 bases). Germline-derived CDR1 and CDR2 are SEHNR and FQNEAQ (reference sequence). This CDR3 spans 13 amino acids. Trimming cost V 9 bases and J 1 base, with 12 bases left between them. The CDR3 loop reads CASQGKGNTEAFF. DNA for the CDR3: TGTGCCAGTCAGGGGAAGGGGAACACTGAAGCTTTCTTT.

J is TRBJ2-2 and V is TRBV11-2, with D hard to call. Trimming stripped 7 bases from V and 2 bases from J, with 5 bases between. The CDR3 consists of 12 residues. CDR1 is SGHAT and CDR2 is FQNNGV in the germline V gene. CDR3 sequence (DNA): TGTGCCAGCACACCTAACACCGGGGAGCTGTTTTTT. This translates into CASTPNTGELFF.

With regard to this clonotype: A much bigger clone sits one base away, suggesting this may be a read error. The chain is built from TRBV15 and TRBJ1-4, with 7 bases fitting TRBD1. Trimming took 3 bases from V and 10 from J; bases not matched to a gene: 11. CDR1 is LNHNV and CDR2 is YYDKDF in the germline V gene (reference sequence). CDR3 length equals 15 residues. CDR3 amino acids: CATSSYRGNQGKLFF. DNA of the CDR3: TGTGCCACCAGCAGCTACAGGGGTAACCAGGGAAAACTGTTTTTT.

This chain uses TRBV7-2 with TRBJ1-6, with a weak D call TRBD1 (6 bases). The ends were cut back, 2 bases at V and 16 bases at J, with 12 bases in the middle. Germline V lookup: CDR1 SGHTA, CDR2 FQGNSA. The CDR3 runs 12 residues. CDR3 DNA: TGTGCCAGCAGCTTAATCCCACAGGGACTCCACTTT. Residues: CASSLIPQGLHF.

This clonotype was seen ten or more times. The chain is built from TRBV15 and TRBJ2-7, with D perhaps TRBD1 (5 bases). The V end was cut by 8 bases, the J end by 2 bases, with 13 bases between. The CDR3 totals 13 residues. CDR1 is LNHNV, CDR2 YYDKDF, per germline (reference sequence). The CDR3 reads CATGFRGTYEQYF. As DNA, the CDR3 is TGTGCCACCGGCTTTAGGGGAACCTACGAGCAGTACTTC.

The CDR3, as DNA: TGTGCCAGCAGCTTGGGGAGGGGGCCTCGAGAGACCCAGCATTTT. Its translation is CASSLGRGPRETQHF. This chain connects TRBV7-2 to TRBJ1-5; TRBD1 aligns across 7 bases. From germline, CDR1 is SGHTA and CDR2 FQGNSA. The CDR3 consists of 15 residues. The ends lost 3 bases at V and 11 bases at J; junction bases unmatched: 13.

The chain is built from TRBV20-1 and TRBJ1-2, with D possibly being TRBD1 (5 bases). CDR1 DFQATT and CDR2 SNEGSKA come from the germline V gene (reference sequence). With 3 bases removed from V and 6 bases from J, the gap between germline ends came to 26 bases. The CDR3 totals 17 residues. The CDR3 loop reads CSASFQVNTSGDDGYTF. CDR3 DNA sequence: TGCAGTGCTAGTTTCCAGGTGAACACTTCCGGGGACGATGGCTACACCTTC.

The chain joins TRBV10-3 to TRBJ2-7, with 7 positions matching TRBD2. CDR3 length: 13 residues. Trimming cost V 7 bases and J 4 bases; bases outside gene matches: 7. Looked up from germline, CDR1 is ENHRY and CDR2 is SYGVKD. CDR3 sequence reads: CAIMGGRFYEQYF. For the CDR3, the DNA is TGTGCCATCATGGGCGGGAGATTTTACGAGCAGTACTTC.

This clonotype has ten or more counts. J is TRBJ2-5 and V is TRBV7-9; no reliable D call. The CDR3 length is 11 residues. Trimming took off 8 bases at V and 7 bases at J, with 11 bases between the two ends. Per germline, CDR1 SEHNR and CDR2 FQNEAQ (reference sequence). Written as DNA, the CDR3 is TGTGCCAGCGGAGATCTGGGGACCCAGTACTTC. This translates into CASGDLGTQYF.

The chain has TRBV12-3 or TRBV12-4 and TRBJ2-5; the D gene is possibly TRBD1 (6 bases). V was trimmed by 5 bases and J by 3 bases, leaving 13 bases between them. The length of the CDR3 is 14 residues. In nucleotides, the CDR3 is TGTGCCAGCAGTGATATCAGGGGAAAAGAGACCCAGTACTTC. It translates to CASSDIRGKETQYF.

Ten or more counts support this clonotype. CDR3 in amino acids: CASDTGRTPGNTIYF. The CDR3 DNA sequence: TGTGCCAGTGATACAGGGCGTACACCTGGAAACACCATATATTTT. The genes are TRBV19 and TRBJ1-3; maybe TRBD1 (6 bases). The CDR3 runs to 15 residues. V lost 8 bases and J 2 bases, leaving 16 bases between the germline ends. Germline V gene data show CDR1 as LNHDA and CDR2 as SQIVND (reference sequence).

This clonotype was seen just once. The junction and the germline gene differ at one end; a read error may be behind it. The chain links TRBV5-1 to TRBJ2-2, with 14 bases aligning to TRBD2. CDR3 length: 17 amino acids. Germline V gene lookup returns CDR1 SGHRS and CDR2 YFSETQ. The DNA for the CDR3 is TGTGCCAGCAGCTTGCCGTCCGGGACTAGCGGGAGCGGGGAGCTGTTTTTT. Its translation: CASSLPSGTSGSGELFF.